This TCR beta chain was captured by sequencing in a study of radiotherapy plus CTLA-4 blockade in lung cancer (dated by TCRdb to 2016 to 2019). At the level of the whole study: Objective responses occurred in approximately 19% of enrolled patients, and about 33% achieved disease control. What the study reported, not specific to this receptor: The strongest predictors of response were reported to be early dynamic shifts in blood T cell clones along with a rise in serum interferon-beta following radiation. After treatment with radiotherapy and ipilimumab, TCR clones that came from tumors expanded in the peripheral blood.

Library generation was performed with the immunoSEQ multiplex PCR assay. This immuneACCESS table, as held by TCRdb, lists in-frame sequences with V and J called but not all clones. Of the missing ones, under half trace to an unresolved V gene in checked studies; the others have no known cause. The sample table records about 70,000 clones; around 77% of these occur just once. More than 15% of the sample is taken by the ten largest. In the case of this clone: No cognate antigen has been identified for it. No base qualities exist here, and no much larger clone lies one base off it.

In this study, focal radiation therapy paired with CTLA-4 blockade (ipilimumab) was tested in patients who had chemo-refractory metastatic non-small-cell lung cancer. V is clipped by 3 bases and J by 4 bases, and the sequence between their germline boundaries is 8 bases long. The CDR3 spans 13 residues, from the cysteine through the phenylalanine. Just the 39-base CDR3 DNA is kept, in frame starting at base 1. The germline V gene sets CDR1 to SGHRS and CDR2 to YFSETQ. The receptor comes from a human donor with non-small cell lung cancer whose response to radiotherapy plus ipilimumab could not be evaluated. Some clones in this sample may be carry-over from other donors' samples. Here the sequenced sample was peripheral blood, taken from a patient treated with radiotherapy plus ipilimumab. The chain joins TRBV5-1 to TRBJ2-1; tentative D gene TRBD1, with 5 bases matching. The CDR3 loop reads CASSSTVYNEQFF. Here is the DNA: TGCGCCAGCAGCTCGACAGTTTACAATGAGCAGTTCTTC.